The source of this T cell receptor beta chain is a study of blood T cell repertoires in COVID-19. Looking at the study overall: Acute and convalescent COVID-19 specimens originated in the United States, Italy and Spain. PBMCs, B-cell-depleted T cells, or T cells provided the cDNA or gDNA that made up the material.

The germline V gene has CDR1 MGHRA and CDR2 YSYEKL. The CDR3 has 15 amino acids. The V and J ends lost 2 bases and 6 bases respectively, with 14 bases between them. Seattle researchers signed up patients amid active infection and tracked them longitudinally. Study processing details: Estimation of nucleated cell counts relied on the amplification of reference gene primers. The data were produced by immunoSEQ multiplex PCR, yet TCRdb's version contains in-frame clones alone and is incomplete. That table furnishes V, J and clone size, whereas the DNA furnished D and trimming. The sample includes about 300,000 clones, 90% of them seen just once.

The sequence derives from a woman in her 50s with COVID-19, enrolled during active disease. The sequencing input was peripheral blood. The V call is TRBV4-1, the J call TRBJ1-5; the D gene is possibly TRBD1 (6 bases). The CDR3 DNA reads TGCGCCAGCAGCCAACCCGCCAGGGGAGCTCAGCCCCAGCATTTT. Encoded protein: CASSQPARGAQPQHF.